The sequence of this T cell receptor (beta chain) was determined in a study of monozygotic twins with inflammatory bowel disease. The template was total RNA from whole blood, with no T cell sorting. A word on this clonotype: Its antigen is as yet unknown.

Every TCR library consumed about 3,500 ng of total RNA. The template switching step added UMIs that contained a 6-nucleotide sample barcode. After re-calling the 5' RACE reads, TCRdb lists one entry per CDR3 protein, DNA absent. The sample data list roughly 170,000 distinct CDR3 sequences. Findings of the study overall: Among IBD patients, fewer clonotypes were shared with others than among healthy twins, especially with disease activity.

The CDR3 consists of 14 residues. The germline gives CDR1 MNHEY, CDR2 SVGEGT. This sequence was found in a human donor with ulcerative colitis or Crohn's disease, or a healthy co-twin of an affected twin (not recorded which). The sequenced sample consisted of blood. This sequence joins TRBV6-2 or TRBV6-3 and TRBJ2-7; TCRdb indicates TRBD1, and absent DNA this call remains unverified. This CDR3 reads CASSRPGQPYEQYF.